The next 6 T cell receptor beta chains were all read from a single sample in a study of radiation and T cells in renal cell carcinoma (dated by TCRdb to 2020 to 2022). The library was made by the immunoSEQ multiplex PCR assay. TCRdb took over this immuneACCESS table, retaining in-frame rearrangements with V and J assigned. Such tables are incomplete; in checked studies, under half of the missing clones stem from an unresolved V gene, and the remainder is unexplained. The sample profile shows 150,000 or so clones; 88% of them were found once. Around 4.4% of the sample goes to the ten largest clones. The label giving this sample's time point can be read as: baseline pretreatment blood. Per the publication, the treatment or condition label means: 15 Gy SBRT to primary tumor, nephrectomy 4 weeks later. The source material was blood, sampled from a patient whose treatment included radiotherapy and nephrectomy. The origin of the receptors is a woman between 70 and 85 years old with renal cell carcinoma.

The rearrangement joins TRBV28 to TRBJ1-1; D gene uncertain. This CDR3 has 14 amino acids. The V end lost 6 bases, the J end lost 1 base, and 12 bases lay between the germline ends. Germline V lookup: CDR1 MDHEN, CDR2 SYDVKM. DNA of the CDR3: TGTGCCAGCAGAACTTTGGGTGCGAACACTGAAGCTTTCTTT. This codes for CASRTLGANTEAFF.

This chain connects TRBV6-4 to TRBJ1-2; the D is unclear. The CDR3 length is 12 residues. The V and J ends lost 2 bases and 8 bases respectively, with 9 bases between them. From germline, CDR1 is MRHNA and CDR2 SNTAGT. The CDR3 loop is CASSDRVGGYTF. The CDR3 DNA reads TGTGCCAGCAGTGACAGGGTAGGCGGCTACACCTTC.

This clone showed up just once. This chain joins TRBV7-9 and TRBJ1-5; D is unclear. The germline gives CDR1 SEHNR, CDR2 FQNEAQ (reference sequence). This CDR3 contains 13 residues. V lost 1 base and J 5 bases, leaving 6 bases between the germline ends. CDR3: CASSLGGYQPQHF. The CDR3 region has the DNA TGTGCCAGCAGCTTAGGGGGATATCAGCCCCAGCATTTT.

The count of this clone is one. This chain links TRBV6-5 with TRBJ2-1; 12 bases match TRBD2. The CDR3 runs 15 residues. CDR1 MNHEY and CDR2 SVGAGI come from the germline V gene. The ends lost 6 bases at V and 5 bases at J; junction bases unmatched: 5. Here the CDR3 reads CASRPLAGGDNEQFF. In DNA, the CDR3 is TGTGCCAGCAGACCGCTAGCGGGGGGGGACAATGAGCAGTTCTTC.

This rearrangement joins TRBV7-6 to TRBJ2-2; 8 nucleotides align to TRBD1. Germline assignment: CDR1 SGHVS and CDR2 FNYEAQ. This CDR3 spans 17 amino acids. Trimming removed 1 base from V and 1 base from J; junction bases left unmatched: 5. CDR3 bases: TGTGCCAGCAGCTTAGGAGGGGGGACAGGGAACACCGGGGAGCTGTTTTTT. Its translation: CASSLGGGTGNTGELFF.

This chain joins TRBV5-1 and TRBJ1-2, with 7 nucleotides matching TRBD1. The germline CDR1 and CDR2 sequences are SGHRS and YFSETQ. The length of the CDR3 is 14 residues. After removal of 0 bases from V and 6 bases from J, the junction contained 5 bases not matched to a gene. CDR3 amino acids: CASSLEQGSHGYTF. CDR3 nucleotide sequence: TGCGCCAGCAGCTTGGAACAGGGGAGTCATGGCTACACCTTC.